These T cell receptor beta chains were read from a single sample in a study of graft-versus-host responses after intestinal transplantation. Here immunoSEQ multiplex PCR was the method, and the copy in TCRdb shows in-frame clones only, minus some. The data hold 70,000 to 95,000 clones, with 75% to 90% observed a single time. These receptors have no known antigen. The sequencing used unstimulated CD4+ T cells sorted from spleen or lymph node cells, collected before intestinal transplant. The source of these receptors is a human donor who received an intestinal transplant. CDR3s include the opening cysteine and the closing phenylalanine or tryptophan. D genes are given only for firm matches. A row's size may be missing; if present it is once, few, many or a size class.

v_call: TRBV7-9
clone_size: .
d_call: TRBD2
j_call: TRBJ2-1
cdr3_nt: TGTGCCAGCAGCGGGACTAGCTCCTACAATGAGCAGTTCTTC
cdr3_aa: CASSGTSSYNEQFF

v_call: TRBV5-1
clone_size: .
d_call: .
j_call: TRBJ1-5
cdr3_nt: TGCGCCAGCAGCTTGTTGCCGGGGGAAAATCAGCCCCAGCATTTT
cdr3_aa: CASSLLPGENQPQHF

v_call: TRBV7-7
clone_size: .
d_call: .
j_call: TRBJ2-5
cdr3_nt: TGTGCTAGCAGCTGGGGGCCGGGGGAGACCCAGTACTTC
cdr3_aa: CASSWGPGETQYF

v_call: TRBV9
clone_size: .
d_call: .
j_call: TRBJ2-5
cdr3_nt: TGTGCCAGCGCCGGGGTGGACCAAGAGACCCAGTACTTC
cdr3_aa: CASAGVDQETQYF

v_call: TRBV19
clone_size: .
d_call: TRBD1
j_call: TRBJ1-1
cdr3_nt: TGTGCCAGTAGAGGGGACAGGAACACTGAAGCTTTCTTT
cdr3_aa: CASRGDRNTEAFF

v_call: TRBV9
clone_size: .
d_call: .
j_call: TRBJ2-7
cdr3_nt: TGTGCCAGCAGCGTTGGGGGGGCTGACTACGAGCAGTACTTC
cdr3_aa: CASSVGGADYEQYF

v_call: TRBV5-6
clone_size: .
d_call: .
j_call: TRBJ1-6
cdr3_nt: TGTGCCAGCAGCTTGGGACAAAACTATAATTCACCCCTCCACTTT
cdr3_aa: CASSLGQNYNSPLHF

v_call: TRBV5-5
clone_size: .
d_call: TRBD1
j_call: TRBJ1-1
cdr3_nt: TGTGCCAGCAGCGCCCTTACAGGGGGCACTGAAGCTTTCTTT
cdr3_aa: CASSALTGGTEAFF

v_call: TRBV29-1
clone_size: .
d_call: .
j_call: TRBJ1-2
cdr3_nt: TGCAGCGTTTCCCAGGGCGCCTTCTATGGCTACACCTTC
cdr3_aa: CSVSQGAFYGYTF

v_call: TRBV29-1
clone_size: once
d_call: .
j_call: TRBJ1-2
cdr3_nt: TGCAGCGTTCTGACAGGAATAAACTATGGCTACACCTTC
cdr3_aa: CSVLTGINYGYTF

v_call: TRBV6-4
clone_size: few
d_call: TRBD1
j_call: TRBJ1-6
cdr3_nt: TGTGCCAGCAGCCCAAATTCGAGGACAGGTTATTCACCCCTCCACTTT
cdr3_aa: CASSPNSRTGYSPLHF

v_call: TRBV29-1
clone_size: once
d_call: TRBD2
j_call: TRBJ2-1
cdr3_nt: TGCAGCGTTGGAGTTCCTAGCGGGGGCTTTGGGCAGTTCTTC
cdr3_aa: CSVGVPSGGFGQFF

v_call: TRBV6-1
clone_size: .
d_call: .
j_call: TRBJ2-5
cdr3_nt: TGTGCCAGCAGTGAAGATGTCGGCCAAGAGACCCAGTACTTC
cdr3_aa: CASSEDVGQETQYF

v_call: TRBV5-3
clone_size: .
d_call: .
j_call: TRBJ1-4
cdr3_nt: TGTGCCAGAAGCCCAGACTGGCCCGGGGGAAATGAAAAACTGTTTTTT
cdr3_aa: CARSPDWPGGNEKLFF

v_call: TRBV4-1
clone_size: .
d_call: TRBD1
j_call: TRBJ1-2
cdr3_nt: TGCGCCAGCAGCCCCAGGGACAGGGGAAACTATGGCTACACCTTC
cdr3_aa: CASSPRDRGNYGYTF

v_call: TRBV5-1
clone_size: once
d_call: .
j_call: TRBJ2-5
cdr3_nt: TGCGCCAGCAGCTTGCTCGAAGAGACCCAGTACTTC
cdr3_aa: CASSLLEETQYF

v_call: TRBV4-2
clone_size: .
d_call: .
j_call: TRBJ2-1
cdr3_nt: TGTGCCAGCAGCCCCGGGGCGGGAACCTACAATGAGCAGTTCTTC
cdr3_aa: CASSPGAGTYNEQFF

v_call: TRBV7-2
clone_size: .
d_call: .
j_call: TRBJ2-7
cdr3_nt: TGTGCCAGCAGCCCTAGACTAGGCGGGACCTACGAGCAGTACTTC
cdr3_aa: CASSPRLGGTYEQYF

v_call: TRBV5-5
clone_size: .
d_call: .
j_call: TRBJ1-4
cdr3_nt: TGTGCCAGCAGCATCACAGGCGAAAAACTGTTTTTT
cdr3_aa: CASSITGEKLFF

v_call: TRBV2
clone_size: .
d_call: .
j_call: TRBJ1-2
cdr3_nt: TGTGCCAGCAGTGATGGGGGGGGCTACACCTTC
cdr3_aa: CASSDGGGYTF

v_call: TRBV2
clone_size: once
d_call: TRBD2
j_call: TRBJ2-3
cdr3_nt: TGTGCCAGCGGTCTAGCGGGGGATCTGGATACGCAGTATTTT
cdr3_aa: CASGLAGDLDTQYF

v_call: TRBV10-3
clone_size: few
d_call: .
j_call: TRBJ2-7
cdr3_nt: TGTGCCATCAGTGAGTCAACGTGGACAGCCTACGAGCAGTACTTC
cdr3_aa: CAISESTWTAYEQYF

v_call: TRBV20-1
clone_size: .
d_call: .
j_call: TRBJ2-5
cdr3_nt: TGCAGTGCTAGTCTCGGGGAGCAGTACTTC
cdr3_aa: CSASLGEQYF

v_call: TRBV6-5
clone_size: once
d_call: TRBD1
j_call: TRBJ2-3
cdr3_nt: TGTGCCAGCAGCCCGGTAATGACAGGGGGCGCGCAGTATTTT
cdr3_aa: CASSPVMTGGAQYF

v_call: TRBV10-2
clone_size: .
d_call: TRBD1
j_call: TRBJ2-7
cdr3_nt: TGCGCCAGCAGTGAGTCTCCCCAGGGGGCCTACGAGCAGTACTTC
cdr3_aa: CASSESPQGAYEQYF

v_call: TRBV6-5
clone_size: .
d_call: .
j_call: TRBJ1-3
cdr3_nt: TGTGCCAGCAGCACCAACAGGGCGTCGGGAAACACCATATATTTT
cdr3_aa: CASSTNRASGNTIYF

v_call: TRBV7-8
clone_size: .
d_call: .
j_call: TRBJ2-7
cdr3_nt: TGTGCCAGCAGTGATAGGCGGGATTCCTACGAGCAGTACTTC
cdr3_aa: CASSDRRDSYEQYF

v_call: TRBV19
clone_size: .
d_call: TRBD1
j_call: TRBJ2-3
cdr3_nt: TGTGCCAGTAACCCGGGACAGGGAGGTTGGGATACGCAGTATTTT
cdr3_aa: CASNPGQGGWDTQYF

v_call: TRBV6-5
clone_size: .
d_call: .
j_call: TRBJ1-2
cdr3_nt: TGTGCCAGCAGGGGGATTGGGGGCGAAAACTATGGCTACACCTTC
cdr3_aa: CASRGIGGENYGYTF

v_call: TRBV2
clone_size: .
d_call: .
j_call: TRBJ2-2
cdr3_nt: TGTGCCAGCCAATTCGACTCTTACACCGGGGAGCTGTTTTTT
cdr3_aa: CASQFDSYTGELFF

v_call: TRBV10-3
clone_size: once
d_call: .
j_call: TRBJ1-5
cdr3_nt: TGTGCCATCAGTGAGTCGACTCCGTCAGGGAATCAGCCCCAGCATTTT
cdr3_aa: CAISESTPSGNQPQHF

v_call: TRBV5-1
clone_size: .
d_call: TRBD1
j_call: TRBJ2-7
cdr3_nt: TGCGCCAGCAGGTTTGTTGGGGACAGGGAAGACGAGCAGTACTTC
cdr3_aa: CASRFVGDREDEQYF

v_call: TRBV5-5
clone_size: .
d_call: TRBD1
j_call: TRBJ2-7
cdr3_nt: TGTGCCAGCAGCCTTAGGGGGACAGACTACGAGCAGTACTTC
cdr3_aa: CASSLRGTDYEQYF

v_call: TRBV5-4
clone_size: .
d_call: .
j_call: TRBJ1-2
cdr3_nt: TGTGCCAGCAGCTTGGTGGCGGCCTCTAACTATGGCTACACCTTC
cdr3_aa: CASSLVAASNYGYTF

v_call: TRBV9
clone_size: .
d_call: .
j_call: TRBJ2-6
cdr3_nt: TGTGCCAGCAGCACAGGGAGCTCTGGGGCCAACGTCCTGACTTTC
cdr3_aa: CASSTGSSGANVLTF

v_call: TRBV6-5
clone_size: .
d_call: TRBD2
j_call: TRBJ2-1
cdr3_nt: TGTGCCAGCAGTCACTCTTTAGCGGGGTCTTGGAATGAGCAGTTCTTC
cdr3_aa: CASSHSLAGSWNEQFF

v_call: TRBV11-3
clone_size: .
d_call: TRBD2
j_call: TRBJ2-3
cdr3_nt: TGTGCCAGCAGCCGCATAGCGGGGGGGCCTGATACGCAGTATTTT
cdr3_aa: CASSRIAGGPDTQYF

v_call: TRBV7-6
clone_size: .
d_call: .
j_call: TRBJ2-7
cdr3_nt: TGTGCCAGCAGCCAACGTGCGGAAGCCTACGAGCAGTACTTC
cdr3_aa: CASSQRAEAYEQYF

v_call: TRBV2
clone_size: .
d_call: .
j_call: TRBJ2-1
cdr3_nt: TGTGCCAGCAGTCGCCAGGGGGGCACCTACAATGAGCAGTTCTTC
cdr3_aa: CASSRQGGTYNEQFF

v_call: TRBV10-1
clone_size: .
d_call: TRBD1
j_call: TRBJ1-1
cdr3_nt: TGCGCCACTCCACAGGGGGCGGGCACTGAAGCTTTCTTT
cdr3_aa: CATPQGAGTEAFF

v_call: TRBV7-3
clone_size: .
d_call: TRBD1
j_call: TRBJ2-3
cdr3_nt: TGTGCCAGCAGCTTAACCTCCGGGACAGGGGCAGATACGCAGTATTTT
cdr3_aa: CASSLTSGTGADTQYF

v_call: TRBV7-8
clone_size: .
d_call: .
j_call: TRBJ2-3
cdr3_nt: TGTGCCAGCAGCCCTCGGGAGAGGTCAGATACGCAGTATTTT
cdr3_aa: CASSPRERSDTQYF

v_call: TRBV10-2
clone_size: .
d_call: TRBD1
j_call: TRBJ1-1
cdr3_nt: TGCGCCAGCGGGACAGGGAACACTGAAGCTTTCTTT
cdr3_aa: CASGTGNTEAFF

v_call: TRBV5-4
clone_size: .
d_call: TRBD2
j_call: TRBJ2-3
cdr3_nt: TGTGCCAGCAGCCGGACTAGCGGGGTCTCAGATACGCAGTATTTT
cdr3_aa: CASSRTSGVSDTQYF

v_call: TRBV25-1
clone_size: once
d_call: .
j_call: TRBJ1-1
cdr3_nt: TGTGCCAGCAGTGAATGGGGGGGTGTCCCTGAAGCTTTCTTT
cdr3_aa: CASSEWGGVPEAFF

v_call: TRBV4-1
clone_size: .
d_call: .
j_call: TRBJ2-7
cdr3_nt: TGCGCCAGCAGCCAAGATTGGGGGGGCCTAACCTACGAGCAGTACTTC
cdr3_aa: CASSQDWGGLTYEQYF

v_call: TRBV14
clone_size: .
d_call: .
j_call: TRBJ2-7
cdr3_nt: TGTGCCAGCAGCCGCGAGAGCCCATACTACGAGCAGTACTTC
cdr3_aa: CASSRESPYYEQYF

v_call: TRBV6-4
clone_size: .
d_call: .
j_call: TRBJ1-1
cdr3_nt: TGTGCCAGCAGTTTAGTGTTCGGGCCGGGGGAAGCTTTCTTT
cdr3_aa: CASSLVFGPGEAFF

v_call: TRBV7-8
clone_size: once
d_call: .
j_call: TRBJ2-5
cdr3_nt: TGTGCCAGCAGCTTATCCGCGGTCTTAGAGACCCAGTACTTC
cdr3_aa: CASSLSAVLETQYF

v_call: TRBV5-1
clone_size: .
d_call: TRBD1
j_call: TRBJ1-4
cdr3_nt: TGCGCCAGCAGCTCTTTGACAGGGGGAAATGAAAAACTGTTTTTT
cdr3_aa: CASSSLTGGNEKLFF

v_call: TRBV6-6
clone_size: few
d_call: TRBD2
j_call: TRBJ2-7
cdr3_nt: TGTGCCAGCCGGGGGGGCCACGAGCAGTACTTC
cdr3_aa: CASRGGHEQYF

v_call: TRBV7-3
clone_size: .
d_call: .
j_call: TRBJ1-1
cdr3_nt: TGTGCCAGCAGCTCGGACAGAAACACTGAAGCTTTCTTT
cdr3_aa: CASSSDRNTEAFF